This T cell receptor (beta chain) was identified during a study of human thymus T cells. Notes on the study in general: Gene usage for V and J segments appeared biased in thymic and blood repertoires.

Method: immunoSEQ multiplex PCR; TCRdb's copy keeps in-frame clones and lacks some. The table has 70,000 to 75,000 clones, 85% to 95% seen once. About this clone itself: The antigen remains unidentified.

Thymic tissue was derived from resections collected during corrective heart surgery. The receptor was derived from a girl under three years old with a congenital heart defect but otherwise immunologically healthy. The sequenced material came from thymus tissue.

The CDR3 sequence: CASSLRVNTEAFF. CDR3 bases: TGTGCCAGCAGTTTGCGGGTGAACACTGAAGCTTTCTTT. The chain uses TRBV28 and TRBJ1-1; D is ambiguous. The V end was cut by 3 bases, the J end by 0 bases, with 5 bases between. Germline V gene sequence: CDR1 MDHEN, CDR2 SYDVKM. The CDR3 consists of 13 residues.